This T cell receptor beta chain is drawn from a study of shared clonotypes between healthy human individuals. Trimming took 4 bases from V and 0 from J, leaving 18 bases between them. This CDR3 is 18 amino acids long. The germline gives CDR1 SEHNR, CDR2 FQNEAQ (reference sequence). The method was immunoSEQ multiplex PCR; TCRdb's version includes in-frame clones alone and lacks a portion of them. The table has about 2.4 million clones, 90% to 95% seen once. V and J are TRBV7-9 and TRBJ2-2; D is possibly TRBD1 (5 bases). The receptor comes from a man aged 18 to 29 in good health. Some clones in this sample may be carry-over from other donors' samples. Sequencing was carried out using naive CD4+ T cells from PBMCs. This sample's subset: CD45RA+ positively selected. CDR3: CASSSPRVTEPNTGELFF. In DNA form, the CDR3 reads TGTGCCAGCAGCTCCCCCCGTGTGACAGAGCCGAACACCGGGGAGCTGTTTTTT.